This entry is about one TCR beta chain. The antigen is unknown. This CDR3 region has 14 residues. Losses at the gene ends were 3 bases for V and 6 bases for J; bases not matched to a gene: 4. Germline V gene sequence: CDR1 MDHEN, CDR2 SYDVKM. The sample belongs to a study of T cells in Graves' hyperthyroidism and ophthalmopathy. The study based diagnoses on clinical symptoms, serum thyroxine and TRAb, thyroid ultrasound and orbital computed tomography. Study results and caveats: Blood also held most thyroid clonotypes expanded beyond 0.001.

There were TCR beta CDR3 regions amplified from RNA transcripts. First-round RT-PCR of the TCR CDR3 relied on the HTBI primer set. TCRdb called the multiplex PCR reads again in MiXCR, with one record for every CDR3 protein. The sample lists fewer than 900,000 distinct CDR3 sequences, over 15% occurring once. This chain uses TRBV28 with TRBJ1-5; 8 bases match TRBD1. This receptor was obtained from a man aged 18 to 29 with Graves' hyperthyroidism. Sequenced material: blood. The CDR3 DNA follows: TGTGCCAGCAGTTTCGACAGGGGAGGTCAGCCCCAGCATTTT. Its translation: CASSFDRGGQPQHF.